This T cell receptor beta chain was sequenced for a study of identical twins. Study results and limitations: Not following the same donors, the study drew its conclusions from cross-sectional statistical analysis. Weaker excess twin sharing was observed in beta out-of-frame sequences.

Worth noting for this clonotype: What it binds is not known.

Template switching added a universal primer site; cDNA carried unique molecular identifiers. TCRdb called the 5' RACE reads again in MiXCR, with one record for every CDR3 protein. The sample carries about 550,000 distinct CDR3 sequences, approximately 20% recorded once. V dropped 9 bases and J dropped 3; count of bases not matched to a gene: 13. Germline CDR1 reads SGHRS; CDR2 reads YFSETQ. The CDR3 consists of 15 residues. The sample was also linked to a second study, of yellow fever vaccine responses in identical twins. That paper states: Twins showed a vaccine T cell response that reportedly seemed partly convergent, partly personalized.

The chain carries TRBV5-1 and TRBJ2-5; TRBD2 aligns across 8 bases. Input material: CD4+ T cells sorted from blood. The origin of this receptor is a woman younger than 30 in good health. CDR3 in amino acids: CATQTGSGGEETQYF. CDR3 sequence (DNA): TGCGCCACCCAGACCGGATCGGGGGGGGAAGAGACCCAGTACTTC.